Listed below are T cell receptor beta chains from one sample, sequenced in a study of blood T cell repertoires in COVID-19. Assay: immunoSEQ multiplex PCR; the TCRdb copy retains only in-frame clones and omits some. Altogether fewer than 200,000 clones are present, over 70% being singletons, with the ten largest covering around 6.9%. Material for sequencing was peripheral blood. The receptors stem from a man aged 55 to 69 with acute or convalescent COVID-19. The CDR3 runs from the conserved cysteine through the conserved F or W. A D gene is named only where the DNA matches it firmly. Clone size appears in some rows only: once, few, many, or a class for an expanded clone.

J gene | V gene | D gene | clone size | CDR3 protein | CDR3 DNA
TRBJ1-3 | TRBV4-1 | - | - | CASSGLGLHTNTIYF | TGCGCCAGCAGCGGCCTGGGACTCCACACCAACACCATATATTTT
TRBJ2-1 | TRBV4-2 | - | - | CASSQVQGGGLDEQFF | TGTGCCAGCAGCCAAGTGCAAGGGGGAGGGTTGGATGAGCAGTTCTTC
TRBJ1-6 | TRBV7-3 | TRBD1 | - | CASSSETGGRSPLHF | TGTGCCAGCAGCTCCGAGACAGGGGGAAGGTCACCCCTCCACTTT
TRBJ1-5 | TRBV10-3 | TRBD1 | - | CAISGSPRTGEDNQPQHF | TGTGCCATCAGTGGATCACCAAGGACAGGGGAGGACAATCAGCCCCAGCATTTT
TRBJ2-3 | TRBV6-5 | TRBD2 | - | CASSYSGSKVDTQYF | TGTGCCAGCAGTTACAGCGGGAGTAAGGTAGATACGCAGTATTTT
TRBJ1-5 | TRBV7-2 | - | - | CASSGTGSNQPQHF | TGTGCCAGCAGCGGAACAGGGAGCAATCAGCCCCAGCATTTT
TRBJ2-7 | TRBV12-5 | TRBD1 | - | CASGLVLGTGFNEQYF | TGTGCTAGTGGTTTGGTGTTAGGGACAGGGTTTAACGAGCAGTACTTC
TRBJ1-6 | TRBV3-1/TRBV3-2 | TRBD1 | - | CASSLLLGTVNSPLHF | TGTGCCAGCAGCCTGCTATTAGGGACAGTGAATTCACCCCTCCACTTT
TRBJ1-5 | TRBV30 | - | - | CAWSAGRNQPQHF | TGTGCCTGGAGTGCCGGGAGGAACCAGCCCCAGCATTTT
TRBJ1-2 | TRBV10-3 | TRBD1 | - | CAISEGTGEYGYTF | TGTGCCATCAGTGAGGGGACAGGGGAATATGGCTACACCTTC
TRBJ2-1 | TRBV9 | TRBD2 | - | CASSLTSGGTENEQFF | TGTGCCAGCAGCTTAACTAGCGGGGGGACAGAAAATGAGCAGTTCTTC
TRBJ2-3 | TRBV12-3/TRBV12-4 | - | - | CASRGASDTQYF | TGTGCCAGCAGGGGGGCTTCAGATACGCAGTATTTT
TRBJ2-3 | TRBV29-1 | TRBD2 | - | CSVVTPSGGTDTQYF | TGCAGCGTTGTTACCCCTAGCGGGGGCACAGATACGCAGTATTTT
TRBJ1-1 | TRBV7-9 | - | once | CASSLAILAEAFF | TGTGCCAGCAGCTTAGCGATTTTAGCTGAAGCTTTCTTT
TRBJ2-7 | TRBV6-2/TRBV6-3 | - | - | CASSRSSGFHEQYF | TGTGCCAGCAGTCGAAGTTCAGGGTTCCACGAGCAGTACTTC
TRBJ1-2 | TRBV6-1 | - | - | CASSEYAGVSGYTF | TGTGCCAGCAGTGAATATGCAGGGGTGTCTGGCTACACCTTC
TRBJ2-2 | TRBV18 | - | - | CASSPDREGTGELFF | TGTGCCAGCTCACCGGACAGGGAGGGCACCGGGGAGCTGTTTTTT
TRBJ1-1 | TRBV4-1 | - | few | CASSQDSREAFF | TGCGCCAGCAGCCAAGATTCCCGTGAAGCTTTCTTT
TRBJ1-1 | TRBV19 | - | once | CASSLTGTLNTEAFF | TGTGCCAGTAGCTTAACAGGGACCTTGAACACTGAAGCTTTCTTT
TRBJ1-1 | TRBV6-5 | - | - | CASSTSPGGTEAFF | TGTGCCAGCAGTACTAGTCCCGGGGGCACTGAAGCTTTCTTT
TRBJ2-3 | TRBV19 | - | - | CASSMGVAPDTQYF | TGTGCCAGTAGTATGGGAGTGGCCCCAGATACGCAGTATTTT
TRBJ1-2 | TRBV2 | TRBD1 | once | CASSGTGAHYGYTF | TGTGCCAGCAGTGGGACAGGGGCCCACTATGGCTACACCTTC
TRBJ2-3 | TRBV29-1 | - | - | CSAPLAGTDTQYF | TGCAGCGCTCCACTAGCTGGGACAGATACGCAGTATTTT
TRBJ2-7 | TRBV5-5 | TRBD1 | once | CASSPYIDRVVYEQYF | TGTGCCAGCAGCCCCTATATAGACAGGGTCGTGTACGAGCAGTACTTC
TRBJ2-2 | TRBV15 | - | - | CATSRAQSGTGELFF | TGTGCCACCAGCAGAGCCCAGTCAGGTACCGGGGAGCTGTTTTTT
TRBJ2-3 | TRBV29-1 | TRBD2 | - | CSVEDAAGGITDTQYF | TGCAGCGTTGAAGATGCAGCGGGAGGGATCACAGATACGCAGTATTTT
TRBJ2-1 | TRBV10-3 | TRBD2 | - | CAIRGNSGRSSNEQFF | TGTGCCATCAGGGGTAATAGCGGGAGAAGTAGCAATGAGCAGTTCTTC
TRBJ2-2 | TRBV18 | - | - | CASSPAEAKTGELFF | TGTGCCAGCTCACCGGCCGAAGCGAAGACCGGGGAGCTGTTTTTT
TRBJ2-7 | TRBV5-1 | TRBD2 | - | CARGEWTSGDSYEQYF | TGCGCCAGGGGGGAATGGACTAGCGGGGACTCCTACGAGCAGTACTTC
TRBJ2-5 | TRBV5-1 | - | - | CASSLAGGQETQYF | TGCGCCAGCAGCTTGGCCGGGGGACAAGAGACCCAGTACTTC
TRBJ2-7 | TRBV5-1 | - | many | CASSFGSGGSYEQYF | TGCGCCAGCAGCTTCGGTAGCGGAGGCTCCTACGAGCAGTACTTC
TRBJ2-3 | TRBV30 | TRBD2 | - | CAWSLLGLAGGPDTQYF | TGTGCCTGGAGTCTGCTAGGGCTAGCGGGAGGTCCAGATACGCAGTATTTT
TRBJ2-1 | TRBV9 | - | - | CASSVGSGPNSYNEQFF | TGTGCCAGCAGCGTAGGGAGCGGGCCAAACTCCTACAATGAGCAGTTCTTC
TRBJ2-3 | TRBV5-1 | TRBD2 | once | CASSPRPSGDVADTQYF | TGCGCCAGCAGCCCTCGGCCTAGCGGGGATGTGGCAGATACGCAGTATTTT
TRBJ2-1 | TRBV9 | TRBD2 | - | CASSPPLFGRAPWEQFF | TGTGCCAGCAGCCCTCCCCTCTTCGGGAGGGCCCCATGGGAGCAGTTCTTC
TRBJ2-1 | TRBV7-3 | TRBD2 | - | CASSQTSGRSYEQFF | TGTGCCAGCAGTCAAACTAGCGGGAGGTCTTATGAGCAGTTCTTC
TRBJ1-3 | TRBV20-1 | - | - | CSASLSGRNTIYF | TGCAGTGCTAGTCTGTCCGGTAGAAACACCATATATTTT
TRBJ2-5 | TRBV5-1 | TRBD1 | - | CASSLGGTGEETQYF | TGCGCCAGCAGCTTGGGTGGGACAGGGGAAGAGACCCAGTACTTC
TRBJ2-2 | TRBV19 | TRBD1 | - | CASRGDRGRTGELFF | TGTGCCAGTAGGGGGGACAGGGGGAGAACCGGGGAGCTGTTTTTT
TRBJ1-3 | TRBV2 | - | - | CASSAGPGNTIYF | TGTGCCAGCAGTGCAGGGCCTGGAAACACCATATATTTT
TRBJ1-2 | TRBV7-3 | TRBD1 | - | CASSLTGTGNFYTF | TGTGCCAGCAGCTTAACCGGGACAGGGAATTTTTACACCTTC
TRBJ1-2 | TRBV4-2 | - | - | CASSQDLGGRGYTF | TGTGCCAGCAGCCAAGATCTCGGAGGACGGGGCTACACCTTC
TRBJ2-5 | TRBV10-2 | - | - | CAIKRGGGETQYF | TGCGCCATCAAGCGCGGTGGGGGGGAGACCCAGTACTTC
TRBJ2-7 | TRBV7-9 | - | - | CASSSLTESYEQYF | TGTGCCAGCAGCTCCCTGACAGAGTCCTACGAGCAGTACTTC